The rows below give T cell receptor beta chains drawn from one sample of a study of blood T cells in healthy people across ages. MiXCR, run by TCRdb on the 5' RACE reads, gives a single entry per CDR3 protein. There are 550,000 to 800,000 distinct CDR3 sequences in the sample; about a third occur only once, and less than 20% lies in the top ten. Sequencing was carried out using blood. The receptors originated from a woman older than 75 in good health. Each CDR3 is given without its conserved first and last residue.

V	J	CDR3
TRBV20-1	TRBJ2-6	SARDQSSGANVLT
TRBV30	TRBJ2-7	AWTTGIGSYEQY
TRBV19	TRBJ1-1	ASNPSSPAVNTEAF
TRBV30	TRBJ2-1	AWRGKAGEPYNEQF
TRBV7-2	TRBJ1-6	ASSLDPARISGSPLH
TRBV7-8	TRBJ2-5	ASSLVYTGTGGRETQY
TRBV7-3	TRBJ1-6	ASSSRGPYNSPLH
TRBV19	TRBJ1-1	ASSTPMKFRGTEAF
TRBV30	TRBJ2-5	AWSGTSGAMYQETQY
TRBV20-1	TRBJ2-3	SLGLAVPTDTQY
TRBV20-1	TRBJ2-7	SARPRTGRYEQY
TRBV6-2/TRBV6-3	TRBJ2-3	ASQRGTDTQY
TRBV7-6	TRBJ2-1	ASSLGEGGEQF
TRBV28	TRBJ2-7	ASSPHVRASSYEQY
TRBV27	TRBJ2-6	ASSLAGSGASVLT
TRBV14	TRBJ1-1	ASSQYELDRVGPNTEAF
TRBV30	TRBJ2-6	AWSPLGGGGANVLT
TRBV7-7	TRBJ2-2	ASSSNAGAQTGERF
TRBV12-3/TRBV12-4	TRBJ2-7	ASSLQGHEQY
TRBV20-1	TRBJ1-2	SASPNADYGYT
TRBV5-6	TRBJ2-7	ASSLDPRGSYEQY
TRBV7-2	TRBJ2-5	ASSPTGRGETQY
TRBV5-1	TRBJ2-5	ASSLRRGVVMETQY
TRBV6-2/TRBV6-3	TRBJ1-1	ASKPGRDTEAF
TRBV2	TRBJ2-7	ASRIQGASYEQY